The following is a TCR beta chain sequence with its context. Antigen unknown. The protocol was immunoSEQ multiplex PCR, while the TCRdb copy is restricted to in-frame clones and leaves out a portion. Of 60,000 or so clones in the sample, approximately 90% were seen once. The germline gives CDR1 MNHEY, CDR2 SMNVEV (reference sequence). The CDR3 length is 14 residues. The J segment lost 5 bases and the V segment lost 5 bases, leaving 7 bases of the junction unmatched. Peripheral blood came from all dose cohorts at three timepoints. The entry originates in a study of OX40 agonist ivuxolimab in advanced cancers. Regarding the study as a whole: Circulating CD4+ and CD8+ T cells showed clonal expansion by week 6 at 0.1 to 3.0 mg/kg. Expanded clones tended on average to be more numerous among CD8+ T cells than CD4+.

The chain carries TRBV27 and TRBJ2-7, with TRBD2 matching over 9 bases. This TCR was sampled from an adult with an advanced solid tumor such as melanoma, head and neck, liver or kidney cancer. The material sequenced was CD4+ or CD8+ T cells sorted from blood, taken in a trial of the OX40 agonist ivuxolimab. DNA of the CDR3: TGTGCCAGCAGTACCCCCGGGACTAGCAACGAGCAGTACTTC. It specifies CASSTPGTSNEQYF.